The entry that follows covers one T cell receptor (beta chain) sequence. Its antigen is as yet unknown. This sample was taken from a study of graft-versus-host responses after intestinal transplantation. Study summary: Grafts that recipients had were multivisceral, liver-intestinal, or isolated intestinal transplants.

Study findings and constraints: Peak circulating GvH clone levels tracked with early post-transplant HvG declines. GvH clones were identified in recipient marrow, with some first appearing in ileum or blood. Some patients had graft-donor T cell macrochimerism, and their allografts showed high graft-versus-host to host-versus-graft clonal ratios.

Only in-frame clones appear in the TCRdb table, and some are missing; sequencing was by immunoSEQ multiplex PCR. The data contain approximately 130,000 clones, over 85% of them singletons. The germline gives CDR1 SGHAT, CDR2 FQDESV (reference sequence). The J segment lost 5 bases and the V segment lost 2 bases, leaving 2 bases of the junction unmatched. The CDR3 is 14 amino acids. The chain joins TRBV11-1 to TRBJ2-2, with 7 bases fitting TRBD1. The source of this sequence is a human donor who received an intestinal transplant. Here the sequenced sample was unstimulated CD4+ T cells sorted from spleen or lymph node cells, taken before intestinal transplant. The CDR3 loop reads CASSLRGQTGELFF. For the CDR3, the DNA is TGTGCCAGCAGCTTAAGGGGGCAAACCGGGGAGCTGTTTTTT.